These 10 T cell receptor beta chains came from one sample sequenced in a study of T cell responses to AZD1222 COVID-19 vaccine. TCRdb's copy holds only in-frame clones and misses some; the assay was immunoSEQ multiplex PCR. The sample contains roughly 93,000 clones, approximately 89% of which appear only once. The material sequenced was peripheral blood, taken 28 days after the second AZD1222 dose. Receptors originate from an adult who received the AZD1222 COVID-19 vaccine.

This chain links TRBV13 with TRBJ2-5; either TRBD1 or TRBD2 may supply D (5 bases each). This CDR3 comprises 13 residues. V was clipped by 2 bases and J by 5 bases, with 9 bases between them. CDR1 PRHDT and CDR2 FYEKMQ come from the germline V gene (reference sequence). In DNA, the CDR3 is TGTGCCAGCAGCTTACCGGGGCGGGAGACCCAGTACTTC. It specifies CASSLPGRETQYF.

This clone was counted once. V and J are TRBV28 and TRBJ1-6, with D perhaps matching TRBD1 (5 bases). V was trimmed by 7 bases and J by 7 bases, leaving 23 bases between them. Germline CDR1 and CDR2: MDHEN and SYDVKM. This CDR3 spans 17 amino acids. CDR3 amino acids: CASTSPGGVRGNSPLHF. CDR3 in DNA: TGTGCCAGCACCTCCCCTGGGGGGGTAAGGGGAAATTCACCCCTCCACTTT.

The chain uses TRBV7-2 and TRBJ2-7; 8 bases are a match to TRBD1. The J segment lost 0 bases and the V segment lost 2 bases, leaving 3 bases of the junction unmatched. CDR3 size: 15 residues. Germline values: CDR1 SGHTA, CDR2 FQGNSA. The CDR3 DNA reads TGTGCCAGCAGCTTAATGGGACAGGTCTCCTACGAGCAGTACTTC. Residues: CASSLMGQVSYEQYF.

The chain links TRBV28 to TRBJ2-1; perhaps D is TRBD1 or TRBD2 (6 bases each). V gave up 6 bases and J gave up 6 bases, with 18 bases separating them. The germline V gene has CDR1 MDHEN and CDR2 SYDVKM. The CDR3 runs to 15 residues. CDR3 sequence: CASRPGGRGLNEQFF. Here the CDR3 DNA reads TGTGCCAGCAGGCCCGGGGGCCGAGGCCTCAATGAGCAGTTCTTC.

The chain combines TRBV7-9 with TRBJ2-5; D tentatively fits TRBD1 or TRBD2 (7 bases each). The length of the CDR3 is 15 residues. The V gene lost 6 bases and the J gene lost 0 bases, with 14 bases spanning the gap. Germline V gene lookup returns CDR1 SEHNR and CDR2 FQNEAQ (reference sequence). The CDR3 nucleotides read TGTGCCAGCAGTGGGAGGGGACAGCACCAAGAGACCCAGTACTTC. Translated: CASSGRGQHQETQYF.

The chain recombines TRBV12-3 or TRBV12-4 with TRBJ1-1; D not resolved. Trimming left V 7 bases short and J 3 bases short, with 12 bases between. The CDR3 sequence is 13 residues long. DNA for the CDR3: TGTGCCAGCACCCTTCGCGGGGACACTGAAGCTTTCTTT. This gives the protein CASTLRGDTEAFF.

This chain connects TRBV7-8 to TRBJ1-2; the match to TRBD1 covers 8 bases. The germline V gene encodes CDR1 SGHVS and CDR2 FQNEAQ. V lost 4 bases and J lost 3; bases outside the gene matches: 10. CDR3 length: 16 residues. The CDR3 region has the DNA TGTGCCAGCAGCTCCTCTGTATCACAGGGGGACTATGGCTACACCTTC. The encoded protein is CASSSSVSQGDYGYTF.

The CDR3 spells CATLPGYNTGELFF. CDR3 coding DNA: TGTGCCACTTTGCCCGGGTATAACACCGGGGAGCTGTTTTTT. V is TRBV15 and J is TRBJ2-2; D uncertain. V lost 9 bases and J lost 2, with 13 bases in between. Germline assignment: CDR1 LNHNV and CDR2 YYDKDF (reference sequence). The CDR3 covers 14 residues.

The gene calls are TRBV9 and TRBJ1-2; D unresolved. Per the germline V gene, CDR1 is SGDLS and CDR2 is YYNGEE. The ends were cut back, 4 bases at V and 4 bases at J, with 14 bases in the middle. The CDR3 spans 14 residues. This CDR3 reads CASSPLRDFYGYTF. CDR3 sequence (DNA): TGTGCCAGCAGCCCCCTCCGGGATTTCTATGGCTACACCTTC.

This chain's CDR3 is CSVEGQGDGYTF. Written as DNA, the CDR3 is TGCAGCGTTGAGGGACAGGGCGATGGCTACACCTTC. This sequence joins TRBV29-1 and TRBJ1-2; 9 nucleotides align to TRBD1. V gave up 3 bases and J gave up 6 bases; unmatched junction bases: 2. Germline V gene lookup returns CDR1 SQVTM and CDR2 ANQGSEA. The CDR3 spans 12 residues.